The 27 T cell receptor beta chains presented below share a single source sample, sequenced in a study of radiation and T cells in renal cell carcinoma. Time point described: blood 2 weeks post-SBRT. Stated treatment: 15 Gy SBRT to primary tumor, nephrectomy 4 weeks later. Method: immunoSEQ multiplex PCR; TCRdb's copy keeps in-frame clones and lacks some. The table has around 75,000 clones, roughly 82% seen once. The source was blood, collected from a patient whose treatment included radiotherapy and nephrectomy. The receptors were sampled from a man in his fifties or sixties with renal cell carcinoma.

This chain joins TRBV28 and TRBJ1-1; the D gene is possibly TRBD1 (5 bases). The germline gives CDR1 MDHEN, CDR2 SYDVKM. Deletions cut 7 bases from V and 1 base from J, with 16 bases between. The CDR3 has 15 amino acids. The CDR3 bases are TGTGCCAGCATCTTCACCAGCACAGGGAACACTGAAGCTTTCTTT. Its protein is CASIFTSTGNTEAFF.

The chain employs TRBV7-9 and TRBJ2-3, with TRBD1 matching over 8 bases. CDR1 and CDR2 from the germline V gene are SEHNR and FQNEAQ (reference sequence). With V trimmed by 4 bases and J by 0 bases, 6 bases remained unmatched. The CDR3 extends over 16 amino acids. CDR3 sequence reads: CASSSGGGPSTDTQYF. The CDR3 coding sequence is TGTGCCAGCAGCTCAGGGGGCGGGCCGAGCACAGATACGCAGTATTTT.

The DNA of the CDR3 is TGTGCCAGCAGCTTAGGGGAAGGGCAGTATTTT. Its protein product is CASSLGEGQYF. J is TRBJ2-3 and V is TRBV11-2, with D unresolved. The CDR3 has 11 residues. V was clipped by 1 base and J by 11 bases, with 7 bases between them. Per germline, CDR1 SGHAT and CDR2 FQNNGV.

This clone was observed once. The gene calls are TRBV5-1 and TRBJ1-1, with 9 positions matching TRBD1. With V trimmed by 5 bases and J by 6 bases, 11 bases remained unmatched. There are 15 residues in the CDR3. CDR1 and CDR2 from the germline V gene are SGHRS and YFSETQ. The CDR3 sequence: CASRPNTGGEAEAFF. CDR3 sequence (DNA): TGCGCCAGCAGGCCTAACACAGGGGGCGAGGCTGAAGCTTTCTTT.

The chain has TRBV6-1 and TRBJ1-4; unclear D gene. Germline CDR1 reads MNHNS; CDR2 reads SASEGT. Trimming cost V 8 bases and J 4 bases, with 11 bases left between them. CDR3 size: 13 residues. The CDR3 region is CASVRQVNEKLFF. Here the CDR3 DNA reads TGTGCCAGCGTGAGGCAGGTTAATGAAAAACTGTTTTTT.

This clone was picked up a small number of times. The chain employs TRBV7-9 and TRBJ2-1; D call uncertain. Trimming stripped 5 bases from V and 4 bases from J, with 15 bases between. This CDR3 has 15 amino acids. Germline V gene lookup returns CDR1 SEHNR and CDR2 FQNEAQ (reference sequence). The CDR3 spells CASSRIAVGYNEQFF. Written as DNA, the CDR3 is TGTGCCAGCAGCCGCATCGCGGTGGGGTACAATGAGCAGTTCTTC. The full variable domain, in which reference TRBV7-9 and TRBJ2-1 provide the parts outside the CDR3, is DTGVSQNPRHKITKRGQNVTFRCDPISEHNRLYWYRQTLGQGPEFLTYFQNEAQLEKSRLLSDRFSAERPKGSFSTLEIQRTEQGDSAMYLCASSRIAVGYNEQFFGPGTRLTVL.

This rearrangement joins TRBV2 to TRBJ2-5; 9 nucleotides match TRBD1. V trimming: 6 bases; J trimming: 4 bases; junction bases outside the gene matches: 6. Per germline, CDR1 SNHLY and CDR2 FYNNEI. CDR3 length equals 14 residues. The CDR3 loop is CASSPTGGRETQYF. As DNA, the CDR3 is TGTGCCAGCAGCCCCACAGGGGGCAGAGAGACCCAGTACTTC.

The chain couples TRBV6-5 to TRBJ1-1; D may be TRBD1 (5 bases). The CDR3 is made up of 12 amino acids. Germline V gene data show CDR1 as MNHEY and CDR2 as SVGAGI. V was shortened by 8 bases and J by 6 bases, with 13 bases between the two germline ends. The CDR3 region is CASVGGVAEAFF. CDR3 DNA: TGTGCCAGCGTTGGAGGGGTCGCTGAAGCTTTCTTT.

The V and J genes are TRBV5-1 and TRBJ1-2, with TRBD1 identical over 7 bases. Losses at the gene ends were 4 bases for V and 4 bases for J; bases not matched to a gene: 7. CDR1 SGHRS and CDR2 YFSETQ come from the germline V gene. CDR3 length: 14 residues. CDR3 loop: CASSDAQGGYGYTF. In nucleotides, the CDR3 is TGCGCCAGCAGCGATGCGCAGGGGGGCTATGGCTACACCTTC. Complete variable domain (other parts from reference TRBV5-1 and TRBJ1-2): KAGVTQTPRYLIKTRGQQVTLSCSPISGHRSVSWYQQTPGQGLQFLFEYFSETQRNKGNFPGRFSGRQFSNSRSEMNVSTLELGDSALYLCASSDAQGGYGYTFGSGTRLTVV.

V is TRBV18 and J is TRBJ2-7; 7 nucleotides agree with TRBD1. The CDR3 runs to 13 residues. J gave up 4 bases and V 3 bases, and 3 bases lay outside the gene matches. CDR1 and CDR2 from the germline V gene are KGHSH and LQKENI. The CDR3 reads CASSPSGQYEQYF. In DNA form, the CDR3 reads TGTGCCAGCTCACCTTCGGGACAGTACGAGCAGTACTTC.

The J gene is TRBJ2-7, the V gene TRBV5-1, with a possible D match to TRBD2 (6 bases). The CDR3 has 15 amino acids. Trimming cost V 2 bases and J 1 base, with 13 bases left between them. Looked up from germline, CDR1 is SGHRS and CDR2 is YFSETQ. CDR3 sequence reads: CASSFSASVSYEQYF. The CDR3 region has the DNA TGCGCCAGCAGCTTTAGCGCTAGCGTATCCTACGAGCAGTACTTC.

The chain employs TRBV7-8 and TRBJ2-6, with 9 nucleotides matching TRBD1. The CDR3 runs to 17 residues. CDR1 and CDR2 (germline): SGHVS, FQNEAQ. Trimming cost V 4 bases and J 0 bases; bases outside gene matches: 4. CDR3 in DNA: TGTGCCAGCAGCTCAGGACAGGGGACCTCTGGGGCCAACGTCCTGACTTTC. Residues: CASSSGQGTSGANVLTF.

The genes are TRBV27 and TRBJ2-7; 7 nucleotides align to TRBD1. Germline V gene lookup returns CDR1 MNHEY and CDR2 SMNVEV (reference sequence). The CDR3 covers 13 residues. The ends lost 4 bases at V and 4 bases at J; junction bases unmatched: 4. CDR3 sequence reads: CASSWDREYEQYF. The CDR3 nucleotides read TGTGCCAGCAGTTGGGACAGAGAATACGAGCAGTACTTC.

The rearrangement links TRBV6-6 to TRBJ1-1; no clear D. V gave up 0 bases and J gave up 0 bases, with 2 bases separating them. CDR3 length equals 13 residues. CDR1 is MNHNY, CDR2 SVGAGI, per germline (reference sequence). The CDR3 DNA reads as TGTGCCAGCAGTTACTCGGTGAACACTGAAGCTTTCTTT. Residues: CASSYSVNTEAFF.

The chain couples TRBV5-1 to TRBJ1-1; D is perhaps TRBD1 (5 bases). V was cut by 0 bases and J by 1 base, with 13 bases left in between. Germline assignment: CDR1 SGHRS and CDR2 YFSETQ. The CDR3 loop spans 16 amino acids. The CDR3 loop reads CASSLDLRGSNTEAFF. Here the CDR3 DNA reads TGCGCCAGCAGCTTGGACTTAAGGGGTTCGAACACTGAAGCTTTCTTT.

This rearrangement joins TRBV5-5 to TRBJ2-6; TRBD1 matches 10 bases. The CDR3 extends over 17 amino acids. The trim removed 6 bases at V and 1 base at J, leaving 7 bases unmatched. Germline assignment: CDR1 SGHKS and CDR2 YYEKEE (reference sequence). CDR3 residues: CASTYGTGVSGANVLTF. CDR3 coding DNA: TGTGCCAGCACCTATGGGACAGGGGTATCTGGGGCCAACGTCCTGACTTTC.

V usage is TRBV9 and J usage is TRBJ1-1; no definite D call. V was shortened by 0 bases and J by 0 bases, with 3 bases between the two germline ends. The germline gives CDR1 SGDLS, CDR2 YYNGEE. This CDR3 is 13 amino acids long. The CDR3 DNA sequence: TGTGCCAGCAGCGTAGCAGTGAACACTGAAGCTTTCTTT. This translates into CASSVAVNTEAFF.

The chain links TRBV7-9 to TRBJ2-3; TRBD2 aligns across 7 bases. Germline V lookup: CDR1 SEHNR, CDR2 FQNEAQ (reference sequence). The CDR3 covers 12 residues. With V trimmed by 11 bases and J by 7 bases, 9 bases remained unmatched. The CDR3 spells CALGREWNTQYF. CDR3 nucleotides: TGTGCCCTTGGGCGGGAGTGGAATACGCAGTATTTT.

V usage is TRBV9 and J usage is TRBJ2-5, with unresolved D. Trimming took off 0 bases at V and 4 bases at J, with 19 bases between the two ends. In germline, CDR1 is SGDLS, CDR2 YYNGEE. The CDR3 extends over 17 amino acids. The CDR3 loop is CASSVAPLQVGPETQYF. The CDR3, as DNA: TGTGCCAGCAGCGTAGCCCCACTGCAGGTGGGCCCAGAGACCCAGTACTTC.

Comment on this clone: Other DNA sequences in this specimen translate into the identical CDR3. This chain links TRBV5-1 with TRBJ1-1, with 7 bases matching TRBD1. CDR3 size: 13 residues. Trimming took 4 bases from V and 4 from J; bases not matched to a gene: 4. The germline V gene has CDR1 SGHRS and CDR2 YFSETQ. The DNA of the CDR3 is TGCGCCAGCAGCCTCAGGGGGGGCACTGAAGCTTTCTTT. Protein: CASSLRGGTEAFF.

The sample holds one count of this clone. The V and J genes are TRBV10-2 and TRBJ2-7; 8 bases match TRBD2. CDR1 WSHSY and CDR2 SAAADI come from the germline V gene. The CDR3 extends over 12 amino acids. Germline trimming cut 6 bases from V and 2 bases from J; bases unmatched to any gene: 0. This chain's CDR3 is CASRGLAYEQYF. The CDR3 DNA is TGCGCCAGCAGGGGACTAGCCTACGAGCAGTACTTC.

The V and J genes are TRBV7-2 and TRBJ2-7, with 9 positions matching TRBD1. This CDR3 is 13 amino acids long. The V gene end was trimmed by 4 bases and the J gene end by 2 bases; junction bases not matched to a gene: 0. Looked up from germline, CDR1 is SGHTA and CDR2 is FQGNSA. The CDR3 sequence: CASSWTGAYEQYF. In nucleotides, the CDR3 is TGTGCCAGCAGCTGGACAGGGGCCTACGAGCAGTACTTC.

This chain links TRBV2 with TRBJ2-7; D may match TRBD1 or TRBD2 (5 bases each). Trimming stripped 7 bases from V and 6 bases from J, with 19 bases between. This CDR3 has 14 amino acids. Germline CDR1 and CDR2: SNHLY and FYNNEI. The DNA of the CDR3 is TGTGCCAGCAAAAGAGACAGCGGACCCTTCGAGCAGTACTTC. It translates to CASKRDSGPFEQYF.

This rearrangement joins TRBV5-1 to TRBJ2-7, with TRBD2 as a possible D gene (5 bases). This CDR3 comprises 19 residues. CDR1 SGHRS and CDR2 YFSETQ come from the germline V gene. V lost 3 bases and J 3 bases, leaving 28 bases between the germline ends. Written as DNA, the CDR3 is TGCGCCAGCAGCTCCGGACTGTTTCGGCCCTGGATTTTCCACTACGAGCAGTACTTC. Translating gives CASSSGLFRPWIFHYEQYF.

The chain uses TRBV30 and TRBJ1-6; D ambiguous. CDR1 and CDR2 from the germline V gene are GTSNPN and SVGIG (reference sequence). V lost 1 base to trimming and J lost 3 bases, with 4 bases between them. CDR3 length: 13 residues. The CDR3 here is CAWSGDYNSPLHF. In DNA form, the CDR3 reads TGTGCCTGGAGTGGTGACTATAATTCACCCCTCCACTTT. The whole variable domain, remainder taken from reference TRBV30 and TRBJ1-6, is SQTIHQWPATLVQPVGSPLSLECTVEGTSNPNLYWYRQAAGRGLQLLFYSVGIGQISSEVPQNLSASRPQDRQFILSSKKLLLSDSGFYLCAWSGDYNSPLHFGNGTRLTVT.

As to this clone: A read error is possible here, since a much larger clone lies one base away. The V call is TRBV28, the J call TRBJ2-1, with 8 bases lining up with TRBD1. CDR1 and CDR2 (germline): MDHEN, SYDVKM. The length of the CDR3 is 15 residues. J gave up 0 bases and V 6 bases, and 4 bases lay outside the gene matches. CDR3 sequence: CASSLTGGSYNEQFF. The CDR3 region has the DNA TGTGCCAGCAGCCTCACAGGGGGCTCCTACAATGAGCAGTTCTTC.

V gene TRBV28 combines with J gene TRBJ2-3; TRBD2 matches 13 bases. Germline V gene data show CDR1 as MDHEN and CDR2 as SYDVKM. The ends lost 3 bases at V and 6 bases at J; junction bases unmatched: 3. This CDR3 contains 15 residues. CDR3 sequence (DNA): TGTGCCAGCAGTTTGACTAGCGGGAGGTTCGATACGCAGTATTTT. This translates into CASSLTSGRFDTQYF. Full variable domain (remainder filled in from reference TRBV28 and TRBJ2-3): DVKVTQSSRYLVKRTGEKVFLECVQDMDHENMFWYRQDPGLGLRLIYFSYDVKMKEKGDIPEGYSVSREKKERFSLILESASTNQTSMYLCASSLTSGRFDTQYFGPGTRLTVL.